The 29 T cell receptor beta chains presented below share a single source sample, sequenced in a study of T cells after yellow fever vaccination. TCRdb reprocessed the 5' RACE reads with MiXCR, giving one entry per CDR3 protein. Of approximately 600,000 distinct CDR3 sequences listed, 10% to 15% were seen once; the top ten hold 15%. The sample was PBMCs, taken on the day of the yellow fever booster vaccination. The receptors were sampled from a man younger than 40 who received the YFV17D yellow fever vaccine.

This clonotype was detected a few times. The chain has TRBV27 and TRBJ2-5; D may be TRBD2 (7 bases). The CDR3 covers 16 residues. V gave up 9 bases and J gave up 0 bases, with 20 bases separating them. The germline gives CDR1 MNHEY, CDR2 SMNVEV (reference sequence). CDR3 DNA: TGTGCCAGTCACGAGGGGGGGGCTGGGGACCAAGAGACCCAGTACTTC. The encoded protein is CASHEGGAGDQETQYF.

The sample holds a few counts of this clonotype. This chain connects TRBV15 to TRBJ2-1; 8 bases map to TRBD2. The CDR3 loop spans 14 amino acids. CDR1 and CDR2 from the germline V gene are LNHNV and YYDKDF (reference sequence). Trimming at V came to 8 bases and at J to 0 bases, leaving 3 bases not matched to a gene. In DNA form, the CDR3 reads TGTGCCACCCAGCGGGGGAGCTCCTACAATGAGCAGTTCTTC. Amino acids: CATQRGSSYNEQFF. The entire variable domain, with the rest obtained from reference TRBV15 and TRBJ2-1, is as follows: DAMVIQNPRYQVTQFGKPVTLSCSQTLNHNVMYWYQQKSSQAPKLLFHYYDKDFNNEADTPDNFQSRRPNTSFCFLDIRSPGLGDTAMYLCATQRGSSYNEQFFGPGTRLTVL.

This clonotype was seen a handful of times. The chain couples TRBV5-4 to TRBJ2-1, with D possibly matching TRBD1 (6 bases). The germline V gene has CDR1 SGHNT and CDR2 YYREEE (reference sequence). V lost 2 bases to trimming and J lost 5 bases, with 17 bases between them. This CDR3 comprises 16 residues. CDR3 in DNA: TGTGCCAGCAGCTTCCCCCCCGTGACAGGTAACAATGAGCAGTTCTTC. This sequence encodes CASSFPPVTGNNEQFF.

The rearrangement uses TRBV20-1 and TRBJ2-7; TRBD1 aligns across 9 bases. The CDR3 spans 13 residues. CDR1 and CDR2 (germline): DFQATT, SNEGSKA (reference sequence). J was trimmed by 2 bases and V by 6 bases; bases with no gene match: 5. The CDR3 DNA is TGCAGTGCAGTCGGACAGGGGACCTACGAGCAGTACTTC. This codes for CSAVGQGTYEQYF.

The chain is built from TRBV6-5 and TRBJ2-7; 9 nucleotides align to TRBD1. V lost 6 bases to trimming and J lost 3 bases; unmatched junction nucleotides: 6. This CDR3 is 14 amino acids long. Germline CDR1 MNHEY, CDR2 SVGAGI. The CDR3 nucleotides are TGTGCCAGCAGAATGGACAGGGGAAGCTACGAGCAGTACTTC. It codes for CASRMDRGSYEQYF.

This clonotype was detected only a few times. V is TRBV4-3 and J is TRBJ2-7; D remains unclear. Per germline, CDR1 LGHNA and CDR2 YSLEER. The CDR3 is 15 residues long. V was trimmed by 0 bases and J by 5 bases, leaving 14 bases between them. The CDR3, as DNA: TGCGCCAGCAGCCAAGATTGGGCTACTGGGCACGAGCAGTACTTC. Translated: CASSQDWATGHEQYF.

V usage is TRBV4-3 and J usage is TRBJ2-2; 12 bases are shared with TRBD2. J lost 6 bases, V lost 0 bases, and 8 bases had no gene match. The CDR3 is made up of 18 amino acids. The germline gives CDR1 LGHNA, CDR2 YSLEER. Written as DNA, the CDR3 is TGCGCCAGCAGCCAAGAAGGGAGACTAGCGGGAGCCCCCGGGGAGCTGTTTTTT. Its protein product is CASSQEGRLAGAPGELFF.

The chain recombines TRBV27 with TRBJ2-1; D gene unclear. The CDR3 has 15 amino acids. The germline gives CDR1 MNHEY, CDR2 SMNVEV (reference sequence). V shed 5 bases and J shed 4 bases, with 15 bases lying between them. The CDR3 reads CASSQLQSAYNEQFF. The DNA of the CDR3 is TGTGCCAGCAGTCAACTACAGTCGGCGTACAATGAGCAGTTCTTC.

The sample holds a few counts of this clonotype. The CDR3: CASSLASTGLSGANVLTF. The CDR3 DNA follows: TGTGCCAGCAGCTTGGCCTCGACAGGTCTCTCTGGGGCCAACGTCCTGACTTTC. This chain connects TRBV5-5 to TRBJ2-6; D might be TRBD1 (6 bases). This CDR3 is 18 amino acids long. Germline V gene sequence: CDR1 SGHKS, CDR2 YYEKEE (reference sequence). Deletions cut 0 bases from V and 0 bases from J, with 13 bases between.

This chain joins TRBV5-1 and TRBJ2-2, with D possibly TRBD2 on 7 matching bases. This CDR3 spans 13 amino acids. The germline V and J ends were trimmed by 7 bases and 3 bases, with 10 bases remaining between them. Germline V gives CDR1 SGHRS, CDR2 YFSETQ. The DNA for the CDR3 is TGCGCCAGCGCGGGGGCGGACACCGGGGAGCTGTTTTTT. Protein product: CASAGADTGELFF.

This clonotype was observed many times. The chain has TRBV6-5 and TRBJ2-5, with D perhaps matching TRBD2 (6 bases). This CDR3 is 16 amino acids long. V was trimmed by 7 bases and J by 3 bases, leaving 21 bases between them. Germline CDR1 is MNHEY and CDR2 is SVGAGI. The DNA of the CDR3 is TGTGCCAGCACCTCCCCTAGGGGTACTAGCAAAGAGACCCAGTACTTC. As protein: CASTSPRGTSKETQYF.

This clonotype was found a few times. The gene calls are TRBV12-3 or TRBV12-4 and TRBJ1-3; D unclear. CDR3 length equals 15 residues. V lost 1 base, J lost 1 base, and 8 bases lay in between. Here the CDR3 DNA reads TGTGCCAGCAGTTTAGTCGGGAAGTCTGGAAACACCATATATTTT. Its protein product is CASSLVGKSGNTIYF.

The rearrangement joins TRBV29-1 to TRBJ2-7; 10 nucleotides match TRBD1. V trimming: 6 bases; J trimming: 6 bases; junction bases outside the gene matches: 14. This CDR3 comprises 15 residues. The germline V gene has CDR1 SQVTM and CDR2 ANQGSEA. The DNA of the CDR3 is TGCAGCGTCGACACCGGGACAGGGGACTGGGGCGAGCAGTACTTC. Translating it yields CSVDTGTGDWGEQYF.

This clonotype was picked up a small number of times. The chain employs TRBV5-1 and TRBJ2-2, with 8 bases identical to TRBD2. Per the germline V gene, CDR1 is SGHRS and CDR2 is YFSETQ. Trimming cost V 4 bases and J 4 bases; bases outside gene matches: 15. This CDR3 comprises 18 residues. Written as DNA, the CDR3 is TGCGCCAGCAGCACGTTCTCCGGGACTAGAGGCGTCACCGGGGAGCTGTTTTTT. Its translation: CASSTFSGTRGVTGELFF.

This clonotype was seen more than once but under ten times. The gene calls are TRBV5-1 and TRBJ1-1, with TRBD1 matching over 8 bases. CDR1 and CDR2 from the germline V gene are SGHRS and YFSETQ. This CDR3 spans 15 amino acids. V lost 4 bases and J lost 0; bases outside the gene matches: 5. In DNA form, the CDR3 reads TGCGCCAGCAGCCCAGGGACAGGCATGAACACTGAAGCTTTCTTT. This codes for CASSPGTGMNTEAFF.

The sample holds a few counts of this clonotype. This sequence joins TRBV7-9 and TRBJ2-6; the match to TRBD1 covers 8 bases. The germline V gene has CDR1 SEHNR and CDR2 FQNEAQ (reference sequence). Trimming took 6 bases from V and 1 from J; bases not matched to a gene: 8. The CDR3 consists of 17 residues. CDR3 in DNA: TGTGCCAGCAGTGGGACAGGTCGGTGGTCTGGGGCCAACGTCCTGACTTTC. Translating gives CASSGTGRWSGANVLTF.

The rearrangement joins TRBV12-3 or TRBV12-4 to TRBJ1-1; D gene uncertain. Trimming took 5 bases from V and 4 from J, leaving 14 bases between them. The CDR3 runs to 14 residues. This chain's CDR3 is CASSPPEIITEAFF. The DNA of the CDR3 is TGTGCCAGCAGTCCCCCGGAGATTATCACTGAAGCTTTCTTT.

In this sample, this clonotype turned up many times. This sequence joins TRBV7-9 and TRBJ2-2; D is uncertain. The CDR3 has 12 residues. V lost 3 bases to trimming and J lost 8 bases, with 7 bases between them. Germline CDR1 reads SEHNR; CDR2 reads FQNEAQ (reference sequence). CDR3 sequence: CASSFILGELFF. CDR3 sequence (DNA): TGTGCCAGCAGCTTCATCCTGGGGGAGCTGTTTTTT.

The CDR3 bases are TGTGCCTGGAGGTCAACAGGGGAGCAAGAGACCCAGTACTTC. Its protein is CAWRSTGEQETQYF. This chain joins TRBV30 and TRBJ2-5; 7 bases match TRBD1. J gave up 2 bases and V 3 bases, and 6 bases lay outside the gene matches. The CDR3 extends over 14 amino acids. Germline CDR1 and CDR2: GTSNPN and SVGIG (reference sequence).

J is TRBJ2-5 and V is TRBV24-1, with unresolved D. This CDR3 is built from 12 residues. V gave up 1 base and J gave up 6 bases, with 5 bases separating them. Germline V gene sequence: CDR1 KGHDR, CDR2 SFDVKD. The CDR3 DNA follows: TGTGCCACCAGTGATTTTGGGAAGACCCAGTACTTC. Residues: CATSDFGKTQYF.

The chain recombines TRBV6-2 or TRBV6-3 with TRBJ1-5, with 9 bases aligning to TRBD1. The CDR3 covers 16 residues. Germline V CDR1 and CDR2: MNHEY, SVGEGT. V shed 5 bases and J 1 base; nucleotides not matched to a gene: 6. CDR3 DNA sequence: TGTGCCAGCAGTCAACAACAGGGGGCGAGCAATCAGCCCCAGCATTTT. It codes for CASSQQQGASNQPQHF.

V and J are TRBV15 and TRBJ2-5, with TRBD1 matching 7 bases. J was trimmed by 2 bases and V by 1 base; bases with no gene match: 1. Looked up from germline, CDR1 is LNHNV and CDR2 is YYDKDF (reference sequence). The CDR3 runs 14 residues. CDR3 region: CATSRGTGQETQYF. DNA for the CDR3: TGTGCCACCAGCAGAGGGACAGGTCAAGAGACCCAGTACTTC.

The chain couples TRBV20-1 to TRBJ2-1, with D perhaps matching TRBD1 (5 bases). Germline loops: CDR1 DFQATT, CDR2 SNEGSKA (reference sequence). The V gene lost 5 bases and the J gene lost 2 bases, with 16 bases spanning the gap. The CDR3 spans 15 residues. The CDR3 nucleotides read TGCAGTGCTGGAGCTAGGCTGGGGCCCTACAATGAGCAGTTCTTC. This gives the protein CSAGARLGPYNEQFF.

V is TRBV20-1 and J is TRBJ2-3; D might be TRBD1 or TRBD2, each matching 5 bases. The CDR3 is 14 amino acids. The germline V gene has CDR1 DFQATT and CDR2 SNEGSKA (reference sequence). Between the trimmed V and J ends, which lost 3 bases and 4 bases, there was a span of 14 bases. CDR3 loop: CSARPRDESDTQYF. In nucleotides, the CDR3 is TGCAGTGCTAGGCCCAGGGACGAATCAGATACGCAGTATTTT.

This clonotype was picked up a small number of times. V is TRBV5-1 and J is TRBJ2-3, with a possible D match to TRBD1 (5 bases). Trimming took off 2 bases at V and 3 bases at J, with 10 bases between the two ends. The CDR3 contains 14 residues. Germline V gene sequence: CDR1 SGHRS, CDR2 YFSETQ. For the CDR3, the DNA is TGCGCCAGCAGCTTACGCAGGGTAACAGATACGCAGTATTTT. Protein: CASSLRRVTDTQYF.

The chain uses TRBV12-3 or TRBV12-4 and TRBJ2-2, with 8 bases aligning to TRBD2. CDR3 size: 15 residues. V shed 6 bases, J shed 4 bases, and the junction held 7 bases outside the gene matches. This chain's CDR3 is CASSASGSVTGELFF. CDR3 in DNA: TGTGCCAGCAGCGCCAGCGGGAGTGTCACCGGGGAGCTGTTTTTT.

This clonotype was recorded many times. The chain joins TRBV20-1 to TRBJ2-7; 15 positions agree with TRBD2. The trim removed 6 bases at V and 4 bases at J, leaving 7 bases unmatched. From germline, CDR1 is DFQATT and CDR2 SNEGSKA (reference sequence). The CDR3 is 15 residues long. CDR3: CSASGTSGRSYEQYF. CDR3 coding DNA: TGCAGTGCGTCGGGGACTAGCGGGAGGTCGTACGAGCAGTACTTC.

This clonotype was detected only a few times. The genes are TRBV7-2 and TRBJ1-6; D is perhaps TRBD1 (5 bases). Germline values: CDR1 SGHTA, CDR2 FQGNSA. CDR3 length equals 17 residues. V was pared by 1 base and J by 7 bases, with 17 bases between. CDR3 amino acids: CASSLVGPATKNSPLHF. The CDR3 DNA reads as TGTGCCAGCAGCTTAGTGGGACCGGCCACGAAGAATTCACCCCTCCACTTT.

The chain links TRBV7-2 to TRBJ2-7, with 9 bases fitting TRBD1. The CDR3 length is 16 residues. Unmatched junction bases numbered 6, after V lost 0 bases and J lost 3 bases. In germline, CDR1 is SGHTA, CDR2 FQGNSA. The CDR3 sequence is CASSLAGPGQGYEQYF. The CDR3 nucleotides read TGTGCCAGCAGCTTAGCTGGTCCGGGACAGGGCTACGAGCAGTACTTC.